The clone carrying this TCR beta chain appeared a single time. The record originates from a study of regulatory T cells in long-lasting Graves disease. Time point in this sample: newly diagnosed GD, antithyroid drugs for less than 3 months. Following extraction of RNA from PBMCs, that RNA was used to make the TCR library. CDR1 GTSNPN and CDR2 SVGIG come from the germline V gene (reference sequence). The CDR3 totals 14 residues. Trimming took off 3 bases at V and 6 bases at J, with 17 bases between the two ends. Construction of the TCR beta libraries employed iRepertoire HTBI primers in conjunction with Arm-PCR of CDR3 regions. TCRdb processed the multiplex PCR reads anew with MiXCR; each CDR3 protein has one entry. The repertoire holds around 240,000 distinct CDR3 sequences, with 15% to 20% as singletons. This sample was also put to use in a study of T cells in Graves' hyperthyroidism and ophthalmopathy.

The chain employs TRBV30 and TRBJ1-2, with D perhaps TRBD1 (6 bases). This TCR was recovered from a woman aged 25 to 39 with Graves disease. The input for sequencing was peripheral blood mononuclear cells (PBMCs), taken at new diagnosis, from a patient treated with antithyroid drugs. In DNA, the CDR3 is TGTGCCTGGAGAAAACGGGACATCCAGAATGGCTACACCTTC. Its translation: CAWRKRDIQNGYTF.